These 9 T cell receptor beta chains were sequenced from one sample in a study of early T cells in non-severe SARS-CoV-2 infection. TCRdb ran MiXCR on the 5' RACE reads and lists one entry per CDR3 protein. The sample carries about 31,000 distinct CDR3 sequences, 5% to 6% recorded once. Sequenced input: whole blood. The receptors shown here come from an adult who was a healthcare worker with PCR-confirmed SARS-CoV-2 infection or an uninfected control (not recorded which).

This clonotype appeared many times. CDR3 DNA sequence: TGTGCCAGCCGGGCCGCCAGCAATCAGCCCCAGCATTTT. Translated, it gives CASRAASNQPQHF. The genes are TRBV28 and TRBJ1-5; D is unresolved. The length of the CDR3 is 13 residues. CDR1 and CDR2 (germline): MDHEN, SYDVKM. Trimming cost V 8 bases and J 1 base, with 9 bases left between them.

The chain joins TRBV6-1 to TRBJ2-3; 7 nucleotides line up with TRBD2. The germline gives CDR1 MNHNS, CDR2 SASEGT. Unmatched junction bases numbered 4, after V lost 4 bases and J lost 0 bases. CDR3 size: 15 residues. CDR3 amino acids: CASSVLAASTDTQYF. As DNA, the CDR3 is TGTGCCAGCAGTGTCCTAGCGGCAAGCACAGATACGCAGTATTTT.

This clonotype was detected ten times or more. This chain links TRBV20-1 with TRBJ2-7; TRBD2 matches 8 bases. The germline gives CDR1 DFQATT, CDR2 SNEGSKA (reference sequence). V was clipped by 6 bases and J by 2 bases; unmatched bases: 9. The CDR3 sequence is 14 residues long. CDR3 in amino acids: CSAKTSGVTYEQYF. CDR3 bases: TGCAGTGCCAAAACTAGCGGCGTCACCTACGAGCAGTACTTC.

The V and J genes are TRBV20-1 and TRBJ2-4; 11 bases line up with TRBD2. Germline lookup yields CDR1 DFQATT and CDR2 SNEGSKA (reference sequence). J gave up 7 bases and V 1 base, and 18 bases lay outside the gene matches. CDR3 size: 19 residues. CDR3 loop: CSARAATLAGDMGRNIQYF. CDR3 nucleotide sequence: TGCAGTGCTAGAGCCGCTACACTAGCGGGAGATATGGGGCGGAACATTCAGTACTTC.

This clonotype was counted many times. This chain connects TRBV3-1 to TRBJ1-2; a possible D gene is TRBD1 (5 bases). The CDR3 is 14 amino acids. Germline CDR1 and CDR2: LGHDT and YNNKEL (reference sequence). V lost 1 base to trimming and J lost 2 bases, with 8 bases between them. The CDR3 is CASSQGAGNYGYTF. DNA for the CDR3: TGTGCCAGCAGCCAAGGGGCAGGGAACTATGGCTACACCTTC.

This clonotype has at least ten counts. The rearrangement links TRBV28 to TRBJ1-5, with D unclear. This CDR3 contains 10 residues. The germline CDR1 and CDR2 sequences are MDHEN and SYDVKM. Trimming stripped 3 bases from V and 10 bases from J, with 4 bases between. The CDR3 reads CASSFRPQHF. Here the CDR3 DNA reads TGTGCCAGCAGTTTTCGACCCCAGCATTTT.

This clonotype was seen at least ten times. The chain uses TRBV9 and TRBJ2-1; tentatively, D is TRBD2 (6 bases). The CDR3 loop spans 15 amino acids. V was trimmed by 0 bases and J by 7 bases, leaving 14 bases between them. Germline V lookup: CDR1 SGDLS, CDR2 YYNGEE. The CDR3: CASSVGGGISNEQFF. DNA of the CDR3: TGTGCCAGCAGCGTAGGGGGCGGGATAAGTAATGAGCAGTTCTTC.

This clonotype was counted at least ten times. The rearrangement links TRBV28 to TRBJ2-1, with TRBD2 as a possible D gene (6 bases). The CDR3 is 17 amino acids. With 5 bases removed from V and 8 bases from J, the gap between germline ends came to 25 bases. Germline CDR1 MDHEN, CDR2 SYDVKM. The DNA of the CDR3 is TGTGCCAGCAGTCCTACCCGGACTATACGATCCTTGTATGAGCAGTTCTTC. Protein: CASSPTRTIRSLYEQFF.

This clonotype was detected ten times or more. The chain links TRBV12-3 or TRBV12-4 to TRBJ2-3, with D perhaps matching TRBD2 (6 bases). The length of the CDR3 is 14 residues. Between the trimmed V and J ends, which lost 7 bases and 2 bases, there was a span of 13 bases. CDR3 DNA sequence: TGTGCCAGCACTAGGGACTCAACCACAGATACGCAGTATTTT. Encoded protein: CASTRDSTTDTQYF.